Given below is one T cell receptor beta chain in context. Its antigen remains unknown. The data originate from a study of OX40 agonist ivuxolimab in advanced cancers. Study details: At 75% to 90% male, the cohort had a mean age of about 60 years, ranging from about 23 to 79.

TCRdb keeps only in-frame clones here, not all; method: immunoSEQ multiplex PCR. The repertoire consists of roughly 45,000 clones, with 92% occurring once and the leading ten covering 6.7%. Germline loops: CDR1 GTSNPN, CDR2 SVGIG (reference sequence). V lost 3 bases, J lost 2 bases, and 14 bases lay in between. The CDR3 spans 14 residues. Study-level results: Among some nonresponders, normalized T-cell clonal expansion was also low. CD4+ and CD8+ T cells in blood underwent clonal expansion by week 6 at 0.1 to 3.0 mg/kg.

The sampling schedule covered blood at baseline, cycle 4 day 1, and cycle 7 day 1. This sequence originates from an adult with an advanced solid tumor such as melanoma, head and neck, liver or kidney cancer. Sequenced material: CD4+ or CD8+ T cells sorted from blood, taken in a trial of the OX40 agonist ivuxolimab. The chain combines TRBV30 with TRBJ2-7; D is perhaps TRBD1 (5 bases). Here the CDR3 DNA reads TGTGCCTGGAGGGGGCTTACTGTTCCCTACGAGCAGTACTTC. Protein product: CAWRGLTVPYEQYF.